This passage covers 4 T cell receptor beta chains from one sample sequenced in a study of blood T cell repertoires in COVID-19. TCRdb's copy holds only in-frame clones and misses some; the assay was immunoSEQ multiplex PCR. Of approximately 300,000 clones in the sample, around 90% were seen once. Sequences were obtained from PBMCs or T cells enriched from blood (not recorded which). These receptors were collected from a man between 60 and 70 years old who had recovered from COVID-19.

The J gene is TRBJ1-1, the V gene TRBV2; 11 nucleotides match TRBD1. Germline values: CDR1 SNHLY, CDR2 FYNNEI. With V trimmed by 4 bases and J by 10 bases, 2 bases remained unmatched. CDR3 size: 12 residues. CDR3 amino acids: CASSAGQGGAFF. For the CDR3, the DNA is TGTGCCAGCAGTGCGGGACAGGGGGGAGCTTTCTTT.

The V and J genes are TRBV11-1 and TRBJ1-1; D is unclear. The V end was cut by 5 bases, the J end by 1 base, with 8 bases between. Germline V CDR1 and CDR2: SGHAT, FQDESV (reference sequence). The CDR3 sequence is 13 residues long. The CDR3 nucleotides read TGTGCCAGCAGCCGTAGTCCGAACACTGAAGCTTTCTTT. This encodes CASSRSPNTEAFF.

This rearrangement joins TRBV29-1 to TRBJ2-7; D perhaps matches TRBD1 (5 bases). The V end was cut by 3 bases, the J end by 0 bases, with 15 bases between. The V gene's germline CDR1 is SQVTM and CDR2 ANQGSEA. The CDR3 runs 15 residues. The DNA of the CDR3 is TGCAGCGTTGACTACAGGAAGGAGAGCTCCTACGAGCAGTACTTC. It encodes CSVDYRKESSYEQYF.

This chain connects TRBV12-3 or TRBV12-4 to TRBJ2-2; 8 bases map to TRBD1. The V segment lost 7 bases and the J segment 7 bases; nucleotides outside the gene matches: 5. The CDR3 is 13 amino acids. CDR3 residues: CASTQGAGGELFF. For the CDR3, the DNA is TGTGCCAGCACCCAGGGGGCTGGCGGGGAGCTGTTTTTT.